This T cell receptor (beta chain) was recorded in a study of shared clonotypes between healthy human individuals. Findings and caveats of the study: Clonotypes not shared had lower generation probabilities than those common to all four donors.

At the deep level, the assay was run. Only in-frame clones appear in the TCRdb table, and some are missing; sequencing was by immunoSEQ multiplex PCR. The sample holds 1,100,000 or so clones, around 82% seen once. In germline, CDR1 is SGHAT, CDR2 FQNNGV. The CDR3 runs to 16 residues. Unmatched junction bases numbered 10, after V lost 7 bases and J lost 5 bases. Comment on this clone: Its antigen remains unknown.

The chain has TRBV11-2 and TRBJ2-2, with TRBD2 matching 10 bases. The TCR comes from a man in his late teens or twenties in good health. Some clones in this sample may be carry-over from other donors' samples. The sequencing input was memory CD4+ T cells from PBMCs. Described subset: CD45RA-negative fraction. The CDR3 here is CASNYLAGVFTGELFF. The CDR3 DNA reads TGTGCCAGCAACTACCTAGCGGGAGTTTTTACCGGGGAGCTGTTTTTT.